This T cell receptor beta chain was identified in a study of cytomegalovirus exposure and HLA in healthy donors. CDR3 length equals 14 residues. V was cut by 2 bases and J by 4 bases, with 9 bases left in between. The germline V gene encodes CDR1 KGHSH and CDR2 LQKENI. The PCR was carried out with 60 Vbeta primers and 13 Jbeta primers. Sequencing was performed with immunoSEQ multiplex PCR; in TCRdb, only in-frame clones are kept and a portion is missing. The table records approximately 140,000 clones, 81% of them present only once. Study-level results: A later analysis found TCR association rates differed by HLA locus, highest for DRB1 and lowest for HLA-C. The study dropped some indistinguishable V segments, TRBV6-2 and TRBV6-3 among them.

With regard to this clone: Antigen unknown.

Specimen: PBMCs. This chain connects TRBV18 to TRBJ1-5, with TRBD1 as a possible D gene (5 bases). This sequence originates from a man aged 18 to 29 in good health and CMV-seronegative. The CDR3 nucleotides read TGTGCCAGCTCACCAGGCAGGGCGAATCAGCCCCAGCATTTT. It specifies CASSPGRANQPQHF.